One sample yielded the 27 T cell receptor beta chains listed below, sequenced in a study of vaccination and CD4 T cells after COVID-19. Treatment given: approximately nine-day PBMC culture with coronavirus spike peptide pools or control peptides (ViraFEST assay). Their cognate antigens are unknown. Scientists ran DNA taken from cultured CD4+ T cells through the Oncomine TCR Beta short-read assay for sequencing. TCRdb ran MiXCR on the PCR reads and lists one entry per CDR3 protein. In the table there are 15,000 or so distinct CDR3 sequences, approximately 50% of which are singletons. The sample consisted of CD4+ T cells from blood, cultured in vitro. The receptors were gathered from a human donor who had recovered from COVID-19.

The chain couples TRBV21-1 to TRBJ2-5; the table calls TRBD1, which could not be checked here. TRBV21-1 is a known pseudogene. CDR3 length equals 14 residues. CDR3 in amino acids: CASSKQGPKETQYF. DNA of the CDR3: TGTGCCAGCAGCAAACAGGGGCCCAAAGAGACCCAGTACTTC.

This clonotype has only a few counts. CDR3 region: CAIRGASENYGYTF. The CDR3, as DNA: TGTGCCATCAGGGGGGCATCGGAGAACTATGGCTACACCTTC. V and J are TRBV10-3 and TRBJ1-2, with D possibly TRBD1 on 6 matching bases. CDR3 size: 14 residues. Trimming pared 6 bases from V and 2 bases from J, leaving 13 bases between. The germline V gene encodes CDR1 ENHRY and CDR2 SYGVKD.

The rearrangement uses TRBV30 and TRBJ2-7; the match to TRBD2 covers 8 bases. The CDR3 consists of 15 residues. Germline CDR1 GTSNPN, CDR2 SVGIG (reference sequence). After removal of 4 bases from V and 3 bases from J, the junction contained 11 bases not matched to a gene. The DNA for the CDR3 is TGTGCCTGGATCATGAGGGCGGGGGGCCGCTACGAGCAGTACTTC. Amino acids: CAWIMRAGGRYEQYF.

This clonotype was counted between two and nine times. The chain employs TRBV9 and TRBJ2-5; 8 nucleotides line up with TRBD1. Germline-derived CDR1 and CDR2 are SGDLS and YYNGEE. CDR3 size: 14 residues. Trimming took 0 bases from V and 5 from J; bases not matched to a gene: 3. CDR3 in DNA: TGTGCCAGCAGCGTAGGGGACAGGTTTGAGACCCAGTACTTC. Encoded protein: CASSVGDRFETQYF.

This chain connects TRBV6-2 or TRBV6-3 to TRBJ1-1, with D uncertain. The CDR3 runs to 15 residues. The germline V and J ends were trimmed by 10 bases and 0 bases, with 18 bases remaining between them. Germline lookup yields CDR1 MNHEY and CDR2 SVGEGT. The CDR3 region has the DNA TGTGCCACGATTTTCCGGGGAAACATGAACACTGAAGCTTTCTTT. Amino acids: CATIFRGNMNTEAFF.

This clonotype was seen just once. The genes are TRBV30 and TRBJ1-5, with D uncertain. CDR1 is GTSNPN, CDR2 SVGIG, per germline (reference sequence). The CDR3 is 14 residues long. Between the trimmed V and J ends, which lost 2 bases and 6 bases, there was a span of 14 bases. The CDR3, as DNA: TGTGCCTGGAGTCCAGGATATGGGCGTCAGCCCCAGCATTTT. Residues: CAWSPGYGRQPQHF.

The genes are TRBV20-1 and TRBJ2-7; the match to TRBD1 covers 7 bases. With 1 base clipped from V and 6 bases from J, the junction kept 0 bases outside the gene matches. Germline V gene lookup returns CDR1 DFQATT and CDR2 SNEGSKA (reference sequence). This CDR3 region has 11 residues. The CDR3 DNA reads as TGCAGTGCTAGAGCAGGGGGCGAGCAGTACTTC. It yields the protein CSARAGGEQYF.

The rearrangement uses TRBV20-1 and TRBJ2-3, with 11 bases that match TRBD2. CDR1 and CDR2 from the germline V gene are DFQATT and SNEGSKA (reference sequence). The CDR3 extends over 15 amino acids. Germline trimming cut 5 bases from V and 1 base from J; bases unmatched to any gene: 5. The chain's CDR3 is CSAPSGGIGTDTQYF. CDR3 nucleotides: TGCAGTGCTCCTAGCGGGGGGATCGGCACAGATACGCAGTATTTT.

This clonotype was counted only a few times. The V gene is TRBV12-3 or TRBV12-4, the J gene TRBJ1-1; D is undetermined. Trimming cost V 6 bases and J 5 bases, with 10 bases left between them. This CDR3 spans 12 amino acids. The CDR3 sequence is CASSPRRTEAFF. DNA for the CDR3: TGTGCCAGCAGCCCGCGGCGGACTGAAGCTTTCTTT.

In this sample, this clonotype turned up a few times. V gene TRBV7-3 combines with J gene TRBJ1-1, with D maybe TRBD1 (6 bases). Germline assignment: CDR1 SGHTA and CDR2 FQGTGA. The CDR3 is made up of 15 amino acids. Trimming removed 4 bases from V and 6 bases from J, with 18 bases in between. In DNA, the CDR3 is TGTGCCAGCAGCTCCGGGGGCTCGGGAGGTTCTGAAGCTTTCTTT. Translation: CASSSGGSGGSEAFF.

The chain links TRBV20-1 to TRBJ2-7, with 8 positions matching TRBD2. The CDR3 loop spans 14 amino acids. The V gene end was trimmed by 6 bases and the J gene end by 1 base; junction bases not matched to a gene: 8. The germline CDR1 and CDR2 sequences are DFQATT and SNEGSKA (reference sequence). The CDR3 loop reads CSATSGSVSYEQYF. The CDR3 DNA reads TGCAGTGCCACCAGCGGGAGCGTTTCCTACGAGCAGTACTTC.

For this clonotype: Compared with germline, one end of the junction differs, possibly owing to a read error. The chain is built from TRBV19 and TRBJ1-5; 7 bases align to TRBD1. CDR1 LNHDA and CDR2 SQIVND come from the germline V gene (reference sequence). The CDR3 totals 13 residues. The CDR3, as DNA: TGTGCCAGTAACTTTCAGGGGGATCAGTCCCAGCATTTT. This sequence encodes CASNFQGDQSQHF.

The chain is built from TRBV7-9 and TRBJ1-1; the match to TRBD1 covers 9 bases. Germline CDR1 is SEHNR and CDR2 is FQNEAQ (reference sequence). V was pared by 4 bases and J by 3 bases, with 3 bases of the junction left unmatched. The CDR3 length is 14 residues. The CDR3 sequence: CASSSGQGHTEAFF. The CDR3 DNA sequence: TGTGCCAGCAGCTCGGGACAGGGCCACACTGAAGCTTTCTTT.

The gene calls are TRBV20-1 and TRBJ2-5, with D hard to call. The CDR3 sequence is 13 residues long. Germline V gene sequence: CDR1 DFQATT, CDR2 SNEGSKA (reference sequence). V was clipped by 5 bases and J by 0 bases, with 10 bases between them. The CDR3 bases are TGCAGTGCTCATTCAACGTACCAAGAGACCCAGTACTTC. Protein product: CSAHSTYQETQYF.

The chain carries TRBV19 and TRBJ1-3, with unresolved D. Trimming removed 5 bases from V and 0 bases from J, with 11 bases in between. The CDR3 runs to 15 residues. The germline V gene has CDR1 LNHDA and CDR2 SQIVND (reference sequence). The CDR3 sequence: CASSYRAASGNTIYF. The CDR3, as DNA: TGTGCCAGTAGTTATCGCGCCGCCTCTGGAAACACCATATATTTT.

The chain uses TRBV28 and TRBJ2-5; D gene ambiguous. The CDR3 totals 12 residues. Deletions cut 8 bases from V and 0 bases from J, with 7 bases between. Germline CDR1 reads MDHEN; CDR2 reads SYDVKM. This chain's CDR3 is CASPEYQETQYF. The CDR3 nucleotides are TGTGCCAGCCCTGAATACCAAGAGACCCAGTACTTC.

V is TRBV27 and J is TRBJ2-3; D is undetermined. The V end was cut by 8 bases, the J end by 2 bases, with 26 bases between. The CDR3 has 18 amino acids. CDR1 MNHEY and CDR2 SMNVEV come from the germline V gene (reference sequence). The CDR3 protein is CASLPLSVHPNPTDTQYF. Written as DNA, the CDR3 is TGTGCCAGCTTACCCTTGTCGGTACACCCCAACCCCACAGATACGCAGTATTTT.

The chain joins TRBV2 to TRBJ1-6; tentatively, D is TRBD1 (5 bases). Germline V gene data show CDR1 as SNHLY and CDR2 as FYNNEI. The CDR3 extends over 14 amino acids. Deletions cut 4 bases from V and 13 bases from J, with 17 bases between. CDR3 protein: CASSGSTAQSPLHF. CDR3 nucleotide sequence: TGTGCCAGCAGTGGCTCGACAGCCCAGTCCCCCCTCCACTTT.

The J gene is TRBJ2-1, the V gene TRBV20-1, with a weak D call TRBD2 (5 bases). Trimming removed 3 bases at V and 2 bases at J, with 17 bases between. The CDR3 extends over 16 amino acids. Germline values: CDR1 DFQATT, CDR2 SNEGSKA (reference sequence). CDR3 in amino acids: CSASPASYSPYNEQFF. CDR3 nucleotides: TGCAGTGCTAGCCCGGCTAGCTACAGCCCCTACAATGAGCAGTTCTTC.

The chain has TRBV11-3 and TRBJ2-7, with D possibly being TRBD1 (6 bases). Deletions cut 4 bases from V and 3 bases from J, with 13 bases between. CDR1 is SGHNT and CDR2 is YENEEA in the germline V gene. CDR3 size: 14 residues. The CDR3 spells CASSSRGSNYEQYF. CDR3 in DNA: TGTGCCAGCAGCTCCAGGGGATCCAACTACGAGCAGTACTTC.

The chain couples TRBV30 to TRBJ1-5; 9 bases map to TRBD1. Germline V lookup: CDR1 GTSNPN, CDR2 SVGIG (reference sequence). This CDR3 is built from 14 residues. V gave up 1 base and J gave up 7 bases; unmatched junction bases: 5. The CDR3 sequence: CAWSADRGGQPQHF. The CDR3 bases are TGTGCCTGGAGTGCGGACAGGGGAGGACAGCCCCAGCATTTT.

The chain joins TRBV9 to TRBJ1-2; 8 nucleotides match TRBD1. Per germline, CDR1 SGDLS and CDR2 YYNGEE. The CDR3 is made up of 16 amino acids. J lost 4 bases, V lost 4 bases, and 12 bases had no gene match. CDR3 nucleotide sequence: TGTGCCAGCAGCTCCTCAGCCGGACAGGGTACCTATGGCTACACCTTC. Translating it yields CASSSSAGQGTYGYTF.

V is TRBV7-2 and J is TRBJ2-3; the match to TRBD2 covers 7 bases. The junction had 17 bases not matched to a gene; V was cut back by 3 bases and J by 5 bases. CDR1 SGHTA and CDR2 FQGNSA come from the germline V gene. The CDR3 runs 18 residues. CDR3 protein: CASSFLVLTGGAIDTQYF. The CDR3 DNA is TGTGCCAGCAGCTTTTTGGTCTTGACGGGAGGAGCGATAGATACGCAGTATTTT.

The CDR3 sequence: CASGAANYGYTF. In DNA form, the CDR3 reads TGTGCCAGCGGGGCGGCTAACTATGGCTACACCTTC. J is TRBJ1-2 and V is TRBV2; D possibly corresponds to TRBD1 (5 bases). Trimming removed 8 bases at V and 0 bases at J, with 7 bases between. CDR1 and CDR2 (germline): SNHLY, FYNNEI. The CDR3 is 12 residues long.

The sample holds one count of this clonotype. This chain joins TRBV6-5 and TRBJ1-2, with TRBD1 as a possible D gene (6 bases). CDR3 length: 15 residues. Trimming took 2 bases from V and 0 from J, leaving 10 bases between them. Germline assignment: CDR1 MNHEY and CDR2 SVGAGI. The CDR3 loop is CASSYAGAANYGYTF. The CDR3 nucleotides are TGTGCCAGCAGTTACGCAGGGGCAGCTAACTATGGCTACACCTTC.

J is TRBJ1-6 and V is TRBV14, with D possibly matching TRBD1 (6 bases). The CDR3 is made up of 15 amino acids. The V end was cut by 1 base, the J end by 7 bases, with 11 bases between. Germline V gene sequence: CDR1 SGHDN, CDR2 FVKESK. CDR3 region: CASSQVTGGNSPLHF. Here the CDR3 DNA reads TGTGCCAGCAGCCAAGTGACAGGCGGAAATTCACCCCTCCACTTT.

The chain links TRBV2 to TRBJ2-7; D ambiguous. Germline V gene sequence: CDR1 SNHLY, CDR2 FYNNEI. Trimming left V 6 bases short and J 2 bases short, with 23 bases between. This CDR3 is 17 amino acids long. CDR3 coding DNA: TGTGCCAGCAGGGGCCCCGGTGGGGTCGGTGGCGCCTACGAGCAGTACTTC. This codes for CASRGPGGVGGAYEQYF.